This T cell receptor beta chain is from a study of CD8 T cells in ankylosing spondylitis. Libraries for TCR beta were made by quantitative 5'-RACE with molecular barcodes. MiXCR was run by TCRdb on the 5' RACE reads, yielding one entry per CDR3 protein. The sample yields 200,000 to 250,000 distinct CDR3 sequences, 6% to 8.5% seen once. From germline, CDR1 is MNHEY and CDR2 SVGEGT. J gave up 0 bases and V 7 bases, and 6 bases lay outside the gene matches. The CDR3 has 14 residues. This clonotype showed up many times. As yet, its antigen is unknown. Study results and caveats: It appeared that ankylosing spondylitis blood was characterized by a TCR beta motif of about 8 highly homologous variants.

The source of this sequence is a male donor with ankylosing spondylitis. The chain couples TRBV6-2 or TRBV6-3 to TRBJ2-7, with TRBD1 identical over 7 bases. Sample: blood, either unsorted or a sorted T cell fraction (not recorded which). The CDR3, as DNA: TGTGCCAGCAACCCGGGACAGAGCTCCTACGAGCAGTACTTC. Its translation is CASNPGQSSYEQYF.